The 21 T cell receptor delta chains reported below all come from one sample, sequenced in a study of γδ T cells in repeated Plasmodium falciparum infection. Bulk repertoires came from Vgamma9/Vdelta2+ or Vdelta2-negative gammadelta T cells flow-sorted from PBMC. TCRdb re-called the multiplex PCR reads using CATT. Altogether some 100,000 delta-chain clones are present, roughly 1.4% being singletons, with the ten largest covering more than 7.5%. Sequencing was performed on gamma-delta T cells from blood. The source is a pool of human donors (malaria-infected and uninfected, not separated).

This clone was seen more than once but under ten times. A far more abundant clone sits one base away, making this likely a read error. This sample also contains other DNA sequences that code for the same CDR3. The chain joins TRDV2 to TRDJ3; D is uncertain. This CDR3 comprises 21 residues. CDR1 is GEAIGNYY, CDR2 EKD, per germline. Trimming pared 3 bases from V and 0 bases from J, leaving 23 bases between. For the CDR3, the DNA is TGTGCCTGTGACCTTGTGGGAGATTACTCATCAGGCTCCTGGGACACCCGACAGATGTTTTTC. Translation: CACDLVGDYSSGSWDTRQMFF.

Points on this clone: This is likely an artifact of a read error, given a far larger clone one base away. Other DNA sequences in this sample translate to the same CDR3. The V and J genes are TRDV1 and TRDJ1; D is ambiguous. TCRdb leaves out the J gene; it was filled in here by matching the DNA to germline. CDR3 length equals 16 residues. Germline lookup yields CDR1 TSWWSYY and CDR2 QGS. Trimming shortened V by 3 bases and J by 2 bases, and 16 bases separated the two germline ends. For the CDR3, the DNA is TGTGCTCTTGGGGAGCTCACCAGGATCCCGACCGATAAACTCATCTTT. Its translation is CALGELTRIPTDKLIF.

In regard to this clone: TCRdb's protein for this DNA is that of a much larger clone and differs from the translation at residue 19, likely a read error; the protein shown is the DNA translation. This CDR3 is CACDTVSLGETNGVWDTRRMFF. As DNA, the CDR3 is TGTGCCTGTGACACCGTGTCCCTGGGGGAGACAAACGGGGTCTGGGACACCCGACGGATGTTTTTC. This chain uses TRDV2 with TRDJ3; 8 bases align to TRDD3. TCRdb supplies no J gene; here it was assigned by aligning the nucleotide sequence to germline. CDR1 and CDR2 (germline): GEAIGNYY, EKD. CDR3 length: 22 amino acids.

Worth noting for this clone: This DNA's translation differs at residue 3 from TCRdb's protein, which comes from a much larger clone; a read error is likely, and the protein shown is translated from the DNA. The J gene is TRDJ1, the V gene TRDV1, with 8 bases aligning to TRDD3. The J gene was missing in TCRdb and was found by matching the end of the DNA to germline. This CDR3 region has 16 residues. CDR1 and CDR2 from the germline V gene are TSWWSYY and QGS. The CDR3 spells CAFGAKPIVLGGKLIF. The CDR3 DNA sequence: TGTGCTTTTGGGGCCAAACCCATCGTACTGGGGGGTAAACTCATCTTT.

This clone has more than one count but fewer than ten. This DNA translates differently at residue 19 from the TCRdb protein, which is that of a much larger clone; a read error is likely, and the protein shown is the DNA's own translation. The chain employs TRDV2 and TRDJ3; TRDD3 matches at 9 bases. This CDR3 contains 21 residues. Germline assignment: CDR1 GEAIGNYY and CDR2 EKD. DNA of the CDR3: TGTGCCTGTGACACCATCTCTACTGGGGGAAAACACTCCTGGGACACCCGACAGACGTTTTTC. Translating it yields CACDTISTGGKHSWDTRQTFF.

In this sample, this clone turned up many times. A read error is the likely source, as a far larger clone sits one nucleotide away. No DNA is shown, since the ends of the CDR3 on it are uncertain; the CDR3 is the one TCRdb lists. The identical CDR3 is also encoded by other nucleotide sequences in the sample. The V gene reported is TRDV2; the J gene is uncalled; the tabulated D call, TRDD3, remains unverified against the DNA. From its first to its last residue, the CDR3 has 15 amino acids. Germline CDR1 and CDR2: GEAIGNYY and EKD. The CDR3 reads CACDNVGIGTAQLFF.

Concerning this clone: The protein in TCRdb stems from a much larger clone and differs at residue 16 from this DNA's translation, likely a read error; here the protein is translated from the DNA. V gene assignment gives TRDV2, but the J gene was left uncalled; the table's D call TRDD3 went unverified against the DNA. Germline V gives CDR1 GEAIGNYY, CDR2 EKD. This CDR3 is 18 amino acids long. CDR3 sequence: CACDSDRTNLLGTDKPIF. CDR3 nucleotides: TGTGCCTGTGACTCCGACCGTACGAACCTACTGGGTACCGATAAACCCATCTTT.

Many counts were recorded for this clone. The protein held in TCRdb is that of a much larger clone and does not match this DNA's translation at residue 12, likely because of a read error; the protein shown is translated from the DNA. CDR3 coding DNA: TGTGCCTGTGACAACGTGGGGATTGGTACAGCACGACTCTTCTTT. Translating it yields CACDNVGIGTARLFF. V is TRDV2 and J is TRDJ2, with D tentatively TRDD3 (6 bases). Germline CDR1 reads GEAIGNYY; CDR2 reads EKD. CDR3 length: 15 amino acids.

As concerns this clone: The protein recorded in TCRdb matches a much larger clone and deviates from this DNA's translation at residue 14, suggesting a read error; the protein here is obtained by translating the DNA. The V and J genes are TRDV1 and TRDJ1, with 11 positions matching TRDD3. The CDR3 has 16 residues. Germline V gives CDR1 TSWWSYY, CDR2 QGS. CDR3 nucleotides: TGTGCTCTTGGGGAATCCTCCCGTACTGGGGGATATAAACCCATCTTT. It is translated as CALGESSRTGGYKPIF.

Notes on this clone: TCRdb attributes to this sequence the protein of a much larger clone, which differs from the DNA translation at residue 4; a read error is likely, and the protein displayed is translated from the DNA. This rearrangement joins TRDV2 to TRDJ3, with 11 bases that match TRDD3. The V gene end was trimmed by 5 bases and the J gene end by 2 bases; junction bases not matched to a gene: 4. Germline V CDR1 and CDR2: GEAIGNYY, EKD. The CDR3 extends over 17 amino acids. CDR3 sequence (DNA): TGTGCCTGTGTCATACTGGGGGATACCTGGGACACCCGACAGATGTTTTTC. Its protein product is CACVILGDTWDTRQMFF.

This clone appeared a few times. A far bigger clonotype differs at one base, so this is likely a read error. The sample carries other DNA sequences with the same CDR3. The V call is TRDV1, the J call TRDJ1, with 13 bases fitting TRDD3. The J gene was missing in TCRdb and was found by matching the end of the DNA to germline. The CDR3 sequence is 23 residues long. Germline V gene data show CDR1 as TSWWSYY and CDR2 as QGS. CDR3 in amino acids: CALGERGMTFTGGYAVYTDKLIF. CDR3 DNA: TGTGCCCTTGGGGAAAGGGGCATGACTTTCACTGGGGGATACGCGGTGTACACCGATAAACTCATCTTT.

About this clone: A far larger clone is one nucleotide away, so this likely arose from a read error. The sample contains more than one DNA sequence encoding this CDR3. The J gene is TRDJ1, the V gene TRDV1; no clear D gene. Matching the DNA to germline supplied the J gene, which TCRdb does not give. Trimming took off 5 bases at V and 3 bases at J, with 22 bases between the two ends. The CDR3 is made up of 17 amino acids. CDR1 TSWWSYY and CDR2 QGS come from the germline V gene. The DNA of the CDR3 is TGTGCTCTTGGGTCCGGCAAGATGTTTAGGGGCCCCGATAAACTCATCTTT. It is translated as CALGSGKMFRGPDKLIF.

A remark on this clone: TCRdb has a much larger clone's protein, which differs at residue 13 from the translation of this DNA, likely because of a read error; what is shown is the protein translated from the DNA. The chain couples TRDV1 to TRDJ1; the D gene is possibly TRDD2 (6 bases). Germline matching of the DNA provided the J gene here, since TCRdb leaves it blank. V dropped 0 bases and J dropped 1 base, with 21 bases sitting between them. Germline V gene data show CDR1 as TSWWSYY and CDR2 as QGS. CDR3 length equals 19 residues. In DNA form, the CDR3 reads TGTGCTCTTGGGGAACTATTGTTCCTAAACTCCTGTTGCACCGATAAACTCATCTTT. Its translation: CALGELLFLNSCCTDKLIF.

As for this clone: This likely stems from a read error, as it lies one base from a far larger clone. Other DNA sequences in this sample translate to the same CDR3. The J gene is TRDJ1, the V gene TRDV1, with D perhaps matching TRDD3 (5 bases). Germline V gene lookup returns CDR1 TSWWSYY and CDR2 QGS. The CDR3 runs to 17 residues. The chain's CDR3 is CALGERWFTPRADKLIF. The CDR3 DNA follows: TGTGCTCTCGGGGAACGATGGTTTACTCCTCGGGCCGATAAACTCATCTTT.

This clone was counted between two and nine times. A read error likely explains why the TCRdb protein, taken from a much larger clone, differs from this DNA's translation at residue 6; the protein shown is translated from the DNA. J is TRDJ1 and V is TRDV3, with 10 bases fitting TRDD3. The J gene, not given by TCRdb, was assigned here from a germline match of the nucleotide sequence. Looked up from germline, CDR1 is TVYSNPD and CDR2 is GDNSRS (reference sequence). The CDR3 consists of 17 residues. The trim removed 0 bases at V and 5 bases at J, leaving 15 bases unmatched. This CDR3 is CAFSFKALVLGDDKLIF. The DNA for the CDR3 is TGTGCCTTTAGTTTCAAGGCGCTGGTACTGGGGGATGATAAACTCATCTTT.

This clone has ten or more counts. A far larger clone is only one base removed, so a read error is likely. Other DNA sequences from this sample encode an identical CDR3 as well. V gene assignment gives TRDV2, but the J gene was left uncalled; TRDD3 was called by the table and not checked on the DNA. CDR3 length equals 19 residues. Looked up from germline, CDR1 is GEAIGNYY and CDR2 is EKD. For the CDR3, the DNA is TGTGCCTGTGACCCTATGCTTCTGGGGGATACCCCGTACACCGATAAGCTCATCTTT. Residues: CACDPMLLGDTPYTDKLIF.

This clone was seen a handful of times. This DNA's translation and the protein TCRdb lists, from a much larger clone, do not match at residue 7, likely due to a read error; the protein shown is translated from the DNA. CDR3 nucleotide sequence: TGTGCCTGTGACAGGGGACACACCGATAAACTCATCTTT. Its translation is CACDRGHTDKLIF. The chain has TRDV2 and TRDJ1; possibly TRDD3 for D (5 bases). TCRdb supplies no J gene; here it was assigned by aligning the nucleotide sequence to germline. This CDR3 has 13 amino acids. The germline V gene has CDR1 GEAIGNYY and CDR2 EKD. The V end was cut by 2 bases, the J end by 0 bases, with 6 bases between.

In regard to this clone: This probably arose from a read error, given a far larger clone one base away. CDR3 region: CALGEPPPFLLEVSTPSDTDKLIF. The CDR3 nucleotides read TGTGCTCTTGGGGAGCCCCCTCCCTTCCTACTTGAAGTATCTACTCCCTCTGACACCGATAAACTCATCTTT. V and J are TRDV1 and TRDJ1; 9 positions match TRDD2. TCRdb records no J gene; here it was assigned by comparing the DNA to germline. Looked up from germline, CDR1 is TSWWSYY and CDR2 is QGS. CDR3 length: 24 amino acids. J lost 0 bases, V lost 3 bases, and 29 bases had no gene match.

This clone occurred a few times. A far larger clone lies a single base away; this is likely a read error. This chain uses TRDV1 with TRDJ1; D is possibly TRDD3 (6 bases). No J segment appears in TCRdb, so it was assigned here by matching the sequence to germline. The CDR3 is 25 amino acids. Germline V gives CDR1 TSWWSYY, CDR2 QGS. The V gene lost 1 base and the J gene lost 0 bases, with 39 bases spanning the gap. CDR3 in DNA: TGTGCTCTTGGGGAACCGCGCCCCCCGGGGGACCTAATTGCCGTCGTAAACCCGTACACCGATAAACTCATCTTT. Its translation: CALGEPRPPGDLIAVVNPYTDKLIF.

This clone turned up a few times. The protein recorded in TCRdb matches a much larger clone and deviates from this DNA's translation at residue 13, suggesting a read error; the protein here is obtained by translating the DNA. The V gene is TRDV2, the J gene TRDJ1; 7 positions agree with TRDD3. The J gene is absent in TCRdb and was assigned here via DNA matching to germline. The CDR3 runs 22 residues. The germline V gene has CDR1 GEAIGNYY and CDR2 EKD. V shed 0 bases and J 3 bases; nucleotides not matched to a gene: 27. The CDR3 DNA sequence: TGTGCCTGTGACACCGAGAGAGTACACTCCCGGGGACGGGGGATGTTGGCCGATAAACTCATCTTT. Translated, it gives CACDTERVHSRGRGMLADKLIF.

About this clone itself: Given a far larger clone just one base away, this is likely a sequencing read error. The same CDR3 also results from other DNA sequences found in this sample. The J gene went uncalled, whereas the V gene is TRDV2; the table's D call of TRDD3 was not tested on the DNA. The CDR3 extends over 16 amino acids. The germline V gene encodes CDR1 GEAIGNYY and CDR2 EKD. The CDR3, as DNA: TGTGCCTGTACTGGGGGATACGCTGGGGACACCGATAAGCTCATCTTT. It specifies CACTGGYAGDTDKLIF.